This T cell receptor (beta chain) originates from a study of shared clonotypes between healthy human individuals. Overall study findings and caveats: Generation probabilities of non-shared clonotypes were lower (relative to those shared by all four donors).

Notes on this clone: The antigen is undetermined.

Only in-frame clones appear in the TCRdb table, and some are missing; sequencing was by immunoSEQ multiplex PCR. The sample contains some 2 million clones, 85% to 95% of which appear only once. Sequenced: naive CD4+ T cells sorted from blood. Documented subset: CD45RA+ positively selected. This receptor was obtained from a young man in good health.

The CDR3 DNA reads as TGCGCCAGCAGTGGACAGATCACCGGGGAGCTGTTTTTT. Translating it yields CASSGQITGELFF. The rearrangement links TRBV10-1 to TRBJ2-2; possibly TRBD1 for D (5 bases). In germline, CDR1 is WNHNN, CDR2 SYGVQD (reference sequence). The CDR3 loop spans 13 amino acids. V was trimmed by 4 bases and J by 4 bases, leaving 7 bases between them.